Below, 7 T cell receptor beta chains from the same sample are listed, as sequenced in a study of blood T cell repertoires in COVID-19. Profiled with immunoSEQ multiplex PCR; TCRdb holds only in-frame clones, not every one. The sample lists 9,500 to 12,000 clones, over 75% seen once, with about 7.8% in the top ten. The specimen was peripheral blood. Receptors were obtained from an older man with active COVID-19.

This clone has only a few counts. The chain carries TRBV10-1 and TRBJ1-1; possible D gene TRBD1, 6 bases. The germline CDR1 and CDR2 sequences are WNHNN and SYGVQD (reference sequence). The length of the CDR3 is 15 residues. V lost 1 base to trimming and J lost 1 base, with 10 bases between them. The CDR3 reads CASSEYRGANTEAFF. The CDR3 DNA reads TGCGCCAGCAGTGAGTACCGGGGGGCGAACACTGAAGCTTTCTTT.

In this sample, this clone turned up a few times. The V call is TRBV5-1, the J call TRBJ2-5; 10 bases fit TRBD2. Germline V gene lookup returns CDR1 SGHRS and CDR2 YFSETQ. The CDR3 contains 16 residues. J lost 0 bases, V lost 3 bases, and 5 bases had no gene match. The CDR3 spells CASSSLLAGHQETQYF. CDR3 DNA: TGCGCCAGCAGCTCCCTACTAGCGGGACACCAAGAGACCCAGTACTTC.

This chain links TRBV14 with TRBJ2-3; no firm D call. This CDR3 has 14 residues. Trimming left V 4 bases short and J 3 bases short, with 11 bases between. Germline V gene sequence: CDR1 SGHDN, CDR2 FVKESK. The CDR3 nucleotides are TGTGCCAGCAGCCTTTACGACTCGACAGATACGCAGTATTTT. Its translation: CASSLYDSTDTQYF.

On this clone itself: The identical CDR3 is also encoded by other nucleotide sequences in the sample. CDR3 amino acids: CASNRQGLYNEQFF. The CDR3 DNA reads TGTGCCAGCAACCGACAGGGGTTGTACAATGAGCAGTTCTTC. The V gene is TRBV5-8, the J gene TRBJ2-1, with 8 bases aligning to TRBD1. Germline loops: CDR1 SGHTS, CDR2 YDEGEE. This CDR3 contains 14 residues. V lost 6 bases to trimming and J lost 4 bases; unmatched junction nucleotides: 6.

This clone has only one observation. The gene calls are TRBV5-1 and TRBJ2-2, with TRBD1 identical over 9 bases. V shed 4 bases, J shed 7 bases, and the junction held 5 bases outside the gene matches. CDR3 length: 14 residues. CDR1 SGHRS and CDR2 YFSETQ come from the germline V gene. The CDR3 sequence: CASSNTGGIGELFF. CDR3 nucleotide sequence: TGCGCCAGCAGCAACACAGGGGGCATCGGGGAGCTGTTTTTT.

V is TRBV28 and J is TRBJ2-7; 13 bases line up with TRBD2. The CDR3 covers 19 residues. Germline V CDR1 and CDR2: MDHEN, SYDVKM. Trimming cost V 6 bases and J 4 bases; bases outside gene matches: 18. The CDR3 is CASSLPTSGGRNLLYEQYF. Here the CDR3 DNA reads TGTGCCAGCAGCCTACCGACTAGCGGGGGGAGAAATTTACTGTACGAGCAGTACTTC. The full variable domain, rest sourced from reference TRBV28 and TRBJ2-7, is DVKVTQSSRYLVKRTGEKVFLECVQDMDHENMFWYRQDPGLGLRLIYFSYDVKMKEKGDIPEGYSVSREKKERFSLILESASTNQTSMYLCASSLPTSGGRNLLYEQYFGPGTRLTVT.

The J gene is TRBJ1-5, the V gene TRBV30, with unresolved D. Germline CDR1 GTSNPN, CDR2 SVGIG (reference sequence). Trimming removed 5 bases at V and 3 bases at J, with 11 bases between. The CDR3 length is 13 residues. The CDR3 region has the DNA TGTGCCTGGTCAACCGGGGACAATCAGCCCCAGCATTTT. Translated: CAWSTGDNQPQHF.